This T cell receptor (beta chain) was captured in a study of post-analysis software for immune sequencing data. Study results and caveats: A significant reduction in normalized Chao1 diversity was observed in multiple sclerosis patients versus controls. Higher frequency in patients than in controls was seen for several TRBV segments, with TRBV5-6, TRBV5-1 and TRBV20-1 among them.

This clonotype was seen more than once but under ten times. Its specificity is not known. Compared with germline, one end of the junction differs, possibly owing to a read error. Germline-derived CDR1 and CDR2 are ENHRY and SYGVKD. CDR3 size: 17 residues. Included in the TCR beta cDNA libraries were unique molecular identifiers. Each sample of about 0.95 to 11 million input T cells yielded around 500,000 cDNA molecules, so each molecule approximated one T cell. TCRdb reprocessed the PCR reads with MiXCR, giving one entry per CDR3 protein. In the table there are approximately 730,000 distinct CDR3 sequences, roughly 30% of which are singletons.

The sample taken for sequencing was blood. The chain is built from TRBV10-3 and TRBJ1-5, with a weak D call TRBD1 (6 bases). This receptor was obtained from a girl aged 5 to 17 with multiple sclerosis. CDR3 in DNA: TGTGCCATCAGCAATCTCACCCCTTTGGACAGCAGTCAGCCCCAGCATTTT. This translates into CAISNLTPLDSSQPQHF.